These 28 T cell receptor beta chains share one sample of origin, sequenced in a study of T cells in localized non-small cell lung cancer. TCRdb's copy holds only in-frame clones and misses some; the assay was immunoSEQ multiplex PCR. The table lists under 4,500 clones, about 25% of them singletons. Sequenced material: lung tumor tissue, taken before any cancer treatment. The receptors originated from a male donor aged 60 or over with stage I lung adenocarcinoma.

This clone was detected once. V gene TRBV18 combines with J gene TRBJ2-1, with D perhaps TRBD1 or TRBD2 (7 bases each). This CDR3 spans 14 amino acids. Germline CDR1 is KGHSH and CDR2 is LQKENI. V was cut by 9 bases and J by 4 bases, with 16 bases left in between. Here the CDR3 DNA reads TGTGCCAGTTTCCAGGGGGGGGCTTACAATGAGCAGTTCTTC. Its translation: CASFQGGAYNEQFF.

The chain has TRBV6-8 and TRBJ2-7; 7 bases line up with TRBD1. The CDR3 sequence is 15 residues long. Germline CDR1 MNHGY, CDR2 SAAAGT. V was pared by 6 bases and J by 6 bases, with 14 bases of the junction left unmatched. The CDR3: CASSPRQGKVGEQYF. In DNA, the CDR3 is TGTGCCAGCAGCCCGAGACAGGGAAAAGTCGGCGAGCAGTACTTC.

The rearrangement links TRBV30 to TRBJ1-6; D ambiguous. Trimming removed 3 bases from V and 12 bases from J, with 12 bases in between. Germline values: CDR1 GTSNPN, CDR2 SVGIG (reference sequence). The length of the CDR3 is 12 residues. CDR3 DNA sequence: TGTGCCTGGAGATCGTCAGAGGAACCCCTCCACTTT. This sequence encodes CAWRSSEEPLHF.

This clone was seen more than once but under ten times. The rearrangement joins TRBV9 to TRBJ1-1; D not certain. There are 12 residues in the CDR3. The V end lost 4 bases, the J end lost 5 bases, and 9 bases lay between the germline ends. Germline CDR1 is SGDLS and CDR2 is YYNGEE. CDR3 protein: CASSPSKTEAFF. In DNA, the CDR3 is TGTGCCAGCAGCCCGAGTAAGACTGAAGCTTTCTTT.

The chain carries TRBV5-1 and TRBJ1-4; 7 bases align to TRBD1. Germline CDR1 is SGHRS and CDR2 is YFSETQ. The V gene end was trimmed by 4 bases and the J gene end by 0 bases; junction bases not matched to a gene: 12. This CDR3 spans 18 amino acids. The CDR3 spells CASSPGTANSATNEKLFF. CDR3 nucleotide sequence: TGCGCCAGCAGCCCCGGGACAGCAAACTCAGCAACTAATGAAAAACTGTTTTTT.

This clone was seen only a few times. This chain uses TRBV19 with TRBJ1-1, with D possibly matching TRBD1 (5 bases). The CDR3 sequence is 13 residues long. CDR1 is LNHDA and CDR2 is SQIVND in the germline V gene (reference sequence). The V and J ends lost 3 bases and 4 bases respectively, with 9 bases between them. The CDR3 here is CASSMGQVTEAFF. CDR3 DNA sequence: TGTGCCAGTAGTATGGGGCAGGTCACTGAAGCTTTCTTT.

This clone was detected a few times. The V call is TRBV11-3, the J call TRBJ2-7; 7 bases line up with TRBD1. Per the germline V gene, CDR1 is SGHNT and CDR2 is YENEEA. The CDR3 has 15 amino acids. V shed 5 bases and J 0 bases; nucleotides not matched to a gene: 7. CDR3 DNA: TGTGCCAGCAGCGGAGGCGAGGGGGCCTCCTACGAGCAGTACTTC. Translating it yields CASSGGEGASYEQYF.

This clone was seen more than once but under ten times. This chain uses TRBV9 with TRBJ1-2, with TRBD1 identical over 10 bases. J was trimmed by 1 base and V by 4 bases; bases with no gene match: 4. This CDR3 spans 15 amino acids. The germline V gene has CDR1 SGDLS and CDR2 YYNGEE. The CDR3 bases are TGTGCCAGCAGCCTGACAGGGGGCCTTAACTATGGCTACACCTTC. This encodes CASSLTGGLNYGYTF.

By proportion, this clone is medium-sized. V usage is TRBV11-3 and J usage is TRBJ2-1, with a tentative D call TRBD2 (7 bases). The V gene's germline CDR1 is SGHNT and CDR2 YENEEA. Trimming took 7 bases from V and 8 from J, leaving 21 bases between them. This CDR3 has 15 residues. The CDR3 nucleotides read TGTGCCAGCAAGCCCTCGAGGGGGGGCGACTATGAGCAGTTCTTC. It encodes CASKPSRGGDYEQFF.

This chain links TRBV30 with TRBJ2-1; D is perhaps TRBD1 (6 bases). V was shortened by 0 bases and J by 8 bases, with 11 bases between the two germline ends. This CDR3 is built from 13 residues. Germline CDR1 GTSNPN, CDR2 SVGIG (reference sequence). The CDR3 is CAWSVLQGHEQFF. The CDR3 DNA reads TGTGCCTGGAGTGTATTACAGGGCCATGAGCAGTTCTTC.

DNA of the CDR3: TGCGCCAGTACCCCGCAGGGGGCTAGAGAGCAGTACTTC. Translated, it gives CASTPQGAREQYF. The rearrangement joins TRBV10-2 to TRBJ2-7; 8 positions agree with TRBD1. This CDR3 comprises 13 residues. The germline V gene has CDR1 WSHSY and CDR2 SAAADI. V lost 9 bases to trimming and J lost 7 bases; unmatched junction nucleotides: 11.

This clone has just a few counts. CDR3 nucleotide sequence: TGTGCCAGCAGCAACGACACCTTTGCAACTAATGAAAAACTGTTTTTT. Translating it yields CASSNDTFATNEKLFF. The chain couples TRBV11-3 to TRBJ1-4; D not certain. Germline loops: CDR1 SGHNT, CDR2 YENEEA. This CDR3 comprises 16 residues. The V gene lost 5 bases and the J gene lost 0 bases, with 13 bases spanning the gap.

CDR3 nucleotides: TGTGCCAGCAGTAAGGGACTAGCGGGGGACACAGATACGCAGTATTTT. Translated, it gives CASSKGLAGDTDTQYF. The chain has TRBV6-8 and TRBJ2-3; 14 bases are shared with TRBD2. After removal of 5 bases from V and 2 bases from J, the junction contained 3 bases not matched to a gene. This CDR3 spans 16 amino acids. Germline lookup yields CDR1 MNHGY and CDR2 SAAAGT.

This clone is medium-sized within its sample. The V gene is TRBV6-8, the J gene TRBJ1-5; 10 nucleotides agree with TRBD1. Germline trimming cut 0 bases from V and 0 bases from J; bases unmatched to any gene: 8. Per germline, CDR1 MNHGY and CDR2 SAAAGT. The CDR3 loop spans 19 amino acids. CDR3 protein: CASSYSGQGLMYSNQPQHF. In DNA, the CDR3 is TGTGCCAGCAGTTACTCGGGACAGGGGCTGATGTATAGCAATCAGCCCCAGCATTTT.

This rearrangement joins TRBV6-8 to TRBJ2-7, with TRBD1 identical over 10 bases. J lost 2 bases, V lost 6 bases, and 10 bases had no gene match. The germline V gene encodes CDR1 MNHGY and CDR2 SAAAGT. The CDR3 length is 16 residues. The CDR3 reads CASSRTGTGATYEQYF. CDR3 nucleotide sequence: TGTGCCAGCAGCCGGACCGGGACAGGGGCAACCTACGAGCAGTACTTC.

This clone was picked up one time. DNA of the CDR3: TGCGCCAGCAGCTTGGCCACGGGTTTAAGGGAGCAGTACTTC. It translates to CASSLATGLREQYF. The V and J genes are TRBV5-1 and TRBJ2-7; D gene ambiguous. Germline loops: CDR1 SGHRS, CDR2 YFSETQ. This CDR3 contains 14 residues. V shed 0 bases and J shed 7 bases, with 14 bases lying between them.

The J gene is TRBJ2-7, the V gene TRBV15; maybe TRBD2 (6 bases). This CDR3 spans 14 amino acids. Germline loops: CDR1 LNHNV, CDR2 YYDKDF (reference sequence). The ends were cut back, 1 base at V and 7 bases at J, with 14 bases in the middle. The CDR3 spells CATSRGGVGAEQYF. CDR3 in DNA: TGTGCCACCAGCAGAGGGGGGGTTGGGGCGGAGCAGTACTTC.

This clone is labeled as medium-sized. This chain joins TRBV25-1 and TRBJ1-2; D is unresolved. The germline V gene encodes CDR1 MGHDK and CDR2 SYGVNS. The ends were cut back, 6 bases at V and 2 bases at J, with 10 bases in the middle. CDR3 length: 13 residues. The CDR3 sequence is CASSPGGNYGYTF. The DNA for the CDR3 is TGTGCCAGCAGCCCAGGCGGGAACTATGGCTACACCTTC.

This clone appeared a few times. The V call is TRBV11-3, the J call TRBJ1-5; D uncertain. The germline V gene has CDR1 SGHNT and CDR2 YENEEA. The CDR3 spans 14 residues. Trimming took 7 bases from V and 4 from J, leaving 14 bases between them. CDR3 amino acids: CASNIWRRNQPQHF. CDR3 nucleotides: TGTGCCAGCAACATATGGAGGAGGAATCAGCCCCAGCATTTT.

Judged by abundance, this clone is medium-sized. V usage is TRBV11-3 and J usage is TRBJ2-1; TRBD2 is a possible D gene (5 bases). The germline gives CDR1 SGHNT, CDR2 YENEEA. This CDR3 has 14 amino acids. V lost 2 bases and J lost 8, with 13 bases in between. CDR3 sequence reads: CASSLTPGTDEQFF. CDR3 nucleotide sequence: TGTGCCAGCAGCTTAACCCCGGGAACGGATGAGCAGTTCTTC.

This clone has just a few counts. The rearrangement uses TRBV6-8 and TRBJ1-1; D unclear. This CDR3 is built from 16 residues. Germline V lookup: CDR1 MNHGY, CDR2 SAAAGT. The V end was cut by 0 bases, the J end by 1 base, with 12 bases between. Here the CDR3 DNA reads TGTGCCAGCAGTTACTCTCCGACGAGGTCGAACACTGAAGCTTTCTTT. This gives the protein CASSYSPTRSNTEAFF.

This clone was found a few times. The chain links TRBV6-8 to TRBJ2-1; 8 bases are a match to TRBD1. Unmatched junction bases numbered 2, after V lost 5 bases and J lost 5 bases. This CDR3 region has 13 residues. The germline gives CDR1 MNHGY, CDR2 SAAAGT. CDR3: CASSVDRDNEQFF. In nucleotides, the CDR3 is TGTGCCAGCAGTGTGGACAGGGACAATGAGCAGTTCTTC.

This clone was observed a few times. The gene calls are TRBV2 and TRBJ2-6, with D unresolved. V lost 5 bases and J lost 5, with 22 bases in between. The CDR3 spans 18 residues. Looked up from germline, CDR1 is SNHLY and CDR2 is FYNNEI. The CDR3 sequence is CASSIRNPIQSRANVLTF. The CDR3 DNA follows: TGTGCCAGCAGTATCAGGAATCCGATACAAAGTCGGGCCAACGTCCTGACTTTC.

In this sample, this clone is large. The V and J genes are TRBV6-8 and TRBJ2-5, with 7 bases lining up with TRBD2. This CDR3 contains 13 residues. J gave up 6 bases and V 10 bases, and 11 bases lay outside the gene matches. Germline values: CDR1 MNHGY, CDR2 SAAAGT. CDR3 sequence: CATRPEGGKTQYF. As DNA, the CDR3 is TGTGCCACCCGTCCAGAGGGAGGGAAGACCCAGTACTTC.

The V gene is TRBV19, the J gene TRBJ2-1; 9 nucleotides line up with TRBD2. After removal of 3 bases from V and 7 bases from J, the junction contained 10 bases not matched to a gene. From germline, CDR1 is LNHDA and CDR2 SQIVND (reference sequence). This CDR3 region has 16 residues. The CDR3 protein is CASSISRGGAINEQFF. The DNA for the CDR3 is TGTGCCAGTAGTATTTCCCGCGGGGGGGCGATTAATGAGCAGTTCTTC.

In its sample, this clone ranks as medium-sized. The rearrangement uses TRBV11-3 and TRBJ1-1; no reliable D call. Trimming removed 3 bases from V and 7 bases from J, with 21 bases in between. CDR3 length equals 16 residues. The germline V gene encodes CDR1 SGHNT and CDR2 YENEEA. CDR3 DNA: TGTGCCAGCAGCTTTGACCCTTTATACGCCGGTTATGAAGCTTTCTTT. This translates into CASSFDPLYAGYEAFF.

This clone is judged medium-sized. The rearrangement uses TRBV4-1 and TRBJ1-1; 10 bases are a match to TRBD1. V trimming: 3 bases; J trimming: 7 bases; junction bases outside the gene matches: 2. The CDR3 spans 13 residues. Looked up from germline, CDR1 is MGHRA and CDR2 is YSYEKL. The CDR3, as DNA: TGCGCCAGCAGCCAGACAGGGGGCAATGAAGCTTTCTTT. This encodes CASSQTGGNEAFF.

The chain is built from TRBV30 and TRBJ1-5; D remains ambiguous. The CDR3 has 13 residues. CDR1 is GTSNPN, CDR2 SVGIG, per germline (reference sequence). V was pared by 2 bases and J by 2 bases, with 7 bases between. CDR3 loop: CAWSLTGNQPQHF. In DNA form, the CDR3 reads TGTGCCTGGAGTCTAACGGGCAATCAGCCCCAGCATTTT. Filled out from reference TRBV30 and TRBJ1-5, the complete variable domain reads SQTIHQWPATLVQPVGSPLSLECTVEGTSNPNLYWYRQAAGRGLQLLFYSVGIGQISSEVPQNLSASRPQDRQFILSSKKLLLSDSGFYLCAWSLTGNQPQHFGDGTRLSIL.